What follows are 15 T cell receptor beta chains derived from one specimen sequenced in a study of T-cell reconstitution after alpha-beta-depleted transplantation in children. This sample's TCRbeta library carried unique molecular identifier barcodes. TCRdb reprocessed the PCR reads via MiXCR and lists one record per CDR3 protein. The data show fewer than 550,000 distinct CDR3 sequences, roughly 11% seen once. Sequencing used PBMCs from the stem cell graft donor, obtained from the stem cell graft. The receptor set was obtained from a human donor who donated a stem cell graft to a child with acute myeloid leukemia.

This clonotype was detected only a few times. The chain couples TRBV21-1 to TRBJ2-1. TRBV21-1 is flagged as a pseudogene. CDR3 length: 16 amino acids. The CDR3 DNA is TGTGCCAGCAGAAATCGGCGAGCACCGAGACACAATGAGCAGTTCTTC. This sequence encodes CASRNRRAPRHNEQFF.

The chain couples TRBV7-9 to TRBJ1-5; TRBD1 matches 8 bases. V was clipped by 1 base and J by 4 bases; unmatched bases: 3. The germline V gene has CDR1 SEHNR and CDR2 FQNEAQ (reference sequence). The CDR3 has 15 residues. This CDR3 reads CASSLVTGGNQPQHF. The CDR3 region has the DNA TGTGCCAGCAGCTTAGTAACAGGGGGGAATCAGCCCCAGCATTTT.

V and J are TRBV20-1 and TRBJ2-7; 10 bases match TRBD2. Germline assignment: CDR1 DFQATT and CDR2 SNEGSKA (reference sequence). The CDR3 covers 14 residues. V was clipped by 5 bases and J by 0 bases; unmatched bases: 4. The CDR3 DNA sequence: TGCAGTGCTTTGAGCGGGAGGGGCTCCTACGAGCAGTACTTC. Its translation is CSALSGRGSYEQYF.

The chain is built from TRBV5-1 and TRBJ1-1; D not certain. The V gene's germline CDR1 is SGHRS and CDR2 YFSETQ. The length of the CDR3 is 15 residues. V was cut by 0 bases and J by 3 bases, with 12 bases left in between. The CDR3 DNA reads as TGCGCCAGCAGCTTGGACGGGGTGGCGGACACTGAAGCTTTCTTT. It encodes CASSLDGVADTEAFF.

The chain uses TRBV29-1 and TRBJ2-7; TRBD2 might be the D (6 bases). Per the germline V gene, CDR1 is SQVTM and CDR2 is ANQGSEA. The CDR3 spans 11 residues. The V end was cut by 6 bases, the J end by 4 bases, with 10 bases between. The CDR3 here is CSVRLGYEQYV. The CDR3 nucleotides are TGCAGCGTAAGACTAGGGTACGAGCAGTACGTC.

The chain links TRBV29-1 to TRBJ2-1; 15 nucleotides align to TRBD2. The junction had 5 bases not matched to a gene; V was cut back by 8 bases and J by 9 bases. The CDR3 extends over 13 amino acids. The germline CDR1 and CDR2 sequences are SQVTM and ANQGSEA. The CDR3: CSTGLAGGSEQFF. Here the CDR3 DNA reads TGCAGCACGGGACTAGCGGGAGGAAGTGAGCAGTTCTTC.

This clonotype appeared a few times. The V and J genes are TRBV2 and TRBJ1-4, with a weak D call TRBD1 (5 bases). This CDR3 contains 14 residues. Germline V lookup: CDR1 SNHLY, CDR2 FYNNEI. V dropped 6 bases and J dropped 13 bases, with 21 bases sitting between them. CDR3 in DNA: TGTGCCAGCAGCCCTACGGGAGGGTCAAGGGGACTGTTTTTT. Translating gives CASSPTGGSRGLFF.

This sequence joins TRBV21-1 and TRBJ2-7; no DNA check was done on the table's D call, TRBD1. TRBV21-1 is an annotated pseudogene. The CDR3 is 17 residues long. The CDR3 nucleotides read TGTGCCAGCAGCACAACGGGGCGGGGGGAGTCCCTTTACGAGCAGTACTTC. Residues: CASSTTGRGESLYEQYF.

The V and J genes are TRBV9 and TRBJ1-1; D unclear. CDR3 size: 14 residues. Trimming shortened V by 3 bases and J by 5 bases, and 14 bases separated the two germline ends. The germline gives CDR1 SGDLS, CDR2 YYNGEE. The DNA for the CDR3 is TGTGCCAGCAGCGGGCGGGGTTTGGTGACTGAAGCTTTCTTT. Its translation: CASSGRGLVTEAFF.

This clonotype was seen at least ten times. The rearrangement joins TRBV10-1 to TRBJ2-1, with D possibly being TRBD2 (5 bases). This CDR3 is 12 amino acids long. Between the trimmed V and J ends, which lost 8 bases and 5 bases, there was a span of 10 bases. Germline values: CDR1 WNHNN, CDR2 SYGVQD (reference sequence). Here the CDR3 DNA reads TGCGCCAGCTCCGGACTCAACAATGAGCAGTTCTTC. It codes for CASSGLNNEQFF.

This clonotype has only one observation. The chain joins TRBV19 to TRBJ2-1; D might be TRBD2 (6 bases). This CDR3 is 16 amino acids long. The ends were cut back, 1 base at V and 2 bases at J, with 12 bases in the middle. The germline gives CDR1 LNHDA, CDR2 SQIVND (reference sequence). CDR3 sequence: CASSIVPSATYNEQFF. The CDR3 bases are TGTGCCAGTAGTATAGTCCCTAGCGCAACCTACAATGAGCAGTTCTTC.

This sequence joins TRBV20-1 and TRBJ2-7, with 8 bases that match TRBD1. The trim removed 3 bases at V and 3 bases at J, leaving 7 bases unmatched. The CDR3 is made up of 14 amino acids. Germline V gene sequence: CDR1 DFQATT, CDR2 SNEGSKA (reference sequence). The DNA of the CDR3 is TGCAGTGCTAGTCTCTGGGGGACAGGCTACGAGCAGTACTTC. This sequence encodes CSASLWGTGYEQYF.

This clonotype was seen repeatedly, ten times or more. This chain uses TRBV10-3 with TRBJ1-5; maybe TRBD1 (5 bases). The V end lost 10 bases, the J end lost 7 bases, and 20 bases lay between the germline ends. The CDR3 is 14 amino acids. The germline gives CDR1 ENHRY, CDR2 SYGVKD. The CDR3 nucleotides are TGTGCCACCTCCGGGACCCCAAACACACAGCCCCAGCATTTT. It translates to CATSGTPNTQPQHF.

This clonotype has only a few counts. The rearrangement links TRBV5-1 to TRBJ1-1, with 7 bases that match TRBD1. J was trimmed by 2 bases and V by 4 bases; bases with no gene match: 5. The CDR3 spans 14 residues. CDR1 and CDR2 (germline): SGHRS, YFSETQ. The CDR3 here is CASSQQGPNTEAFF. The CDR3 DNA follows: TGCGCCAGCAGCCAACAGGGGCCCAACACTGAAGCTTTCTTT. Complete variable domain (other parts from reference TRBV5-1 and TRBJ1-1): KAGVTQTPRYLIKTRGQQVTLSCSPISGHRSVSWYQQTPGQGLQFLFEYFSETQRNKGNFPGRFSGRQFSNSRSEMNVSTLELGDSALYLCASSQQGPNTEAFFGQGTRLTVV.

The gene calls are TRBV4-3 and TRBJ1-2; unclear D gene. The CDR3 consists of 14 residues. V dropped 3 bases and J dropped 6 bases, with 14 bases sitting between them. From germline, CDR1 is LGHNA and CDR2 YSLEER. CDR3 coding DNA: TGCGCCAGCAGCCAGGAAAAGACAATGCATGGCTACACCTTC. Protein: CASSQEKTMHGYTF.